A selection of T cell receptor beta chains follows, all from one sample in a study of long-term antiretroviral therapy in people with HIV. Measured with immunoSEQ multiplex PCR; TCRdb has only the in-frame clones, and not every one. The sample has just under 20,000 clones; approximately 83% are singletons. Specimen: unsorted PBMCs, collected 0.5 years before starting antiretroviral therapy. The receptors originated from a man younger than 35 with HIV. Each CDR3 is given with its conserved first and last residue. The D gene is left open where the match is weak. Clone size, where shown, is once, few, many, or a class for clones that have expanded.

J gene: TRBJ1-1; V gene: TRBV27; D gene: TRBD1; clone size: NA; CDR3 protein: CASSSDRGMNTEAFF; CDR3 DNA: TGTGCCAGCAGTTCGGACAGGGGGATGAACACTGAAGCTTTCTTT
J gene: TRBJ1-2; V gene: TRBV28; D gene: NA; clone size: once; CDR3 protein: CASRPGQYGYTF; CDR3 DNA: TGTGCCAGCAGACCCGGACAGTATGGCTACACCTTC
J gene: TRBJ1-2; V gene: TRBV7-2; D gene: NA; clone size: NA; CDR3 protein: CASSLRRFGGYTF; CDR3 DNA: TGTGCCAGCAGCTTACGGCGTTTCGGAGGCTACACCTTC
J gene: TRBJ1-1; V gene: TRBV9; D gene: NA; clone size: NA; CDR3 protein: CASSGGGQTNTEAFF; CDR3 DNA: TGTGCCAGCAGCGGGGGGGGGCAGACGAACACTGAAGCTTTCTTT
J gene: TRBJ1-1; V gene: TRBV7-9; D gene: NA; clone size: NA; CDR3 protein: CASSLSGTPTEAFF; CDR3 DNA: TGTGCCAGCAGCCTTTCCGGGACCCCCACTGAAGCTTTCTTT
J gene: TRBJ2-1; V gene: TRBV28; D gene: TRBD2; clone size: NA; CDR3 protein: CASSFWTSGHNEQFF; CDR3 DNA: TGTGCCAGCAGTTTCTGGACTAGCGGGCACAATGAGCAGTTCTTC
J gene: TRBJ2-1; V gene: TRBV5-1; D gene: TRBD2; clone size: once; CDR3 protein: CASSWGGGNEQFF; CDR3 DNA: TGCGCCAGCAGCTGGGGGGGAGGAAATGAGCAGTTCTTC
J gene: TRBJ2-1; V gene: TRBV6-5; D gene: TRBD1; clone size: few; CDR3 protein: CASSYDRDSDNEQFF; CDR3 DNA: TGTGCCAGCAGTTACGATAGGGACAGCGACAATGAGCAGTTCTTC
J gene: TRBJ2-6; V gene: TRBV27; D gene: NA; clone size: NA; CDR3 protein: CASRRAGANVLTF; CDR3 DNA: TGTGCCAGCCGTAGGGCTGGGGCCAACGTCCTGACTTTC
J gene: TRBJ1-2; V gene: TRBV6-5; D gene: NA; clone size: NA; CDR3 protein: CASSYGQNSYGYTF; CDR3 DNA: TGTGCCAGCAGTTACGGACAGAACTCCTATGGCTACACCTTC
J gene: TRBJ1-4; V gene: TRBV11-2; D gene: NA; clone size: once; CDR3 protein: CASSLGITNEKLFF; CDR3 DNA: TGTGCCAGCAGCTTAGGGATAACTAATGAAAAACTGTTTTTT
J gene: TRBJ2-7; V gene: TRBV9; D gene: TRBD2; clone size: NA; CDR3 protein: CASSVDPSGNYEQYF; CDR3 DNA: TGTGCCAGCAGCGTAGATCCTAGCGGAAACTACGAGCAGTACTTC
J gene: TRBJ2-5; V gene: TRBV27; D gene: NA; clone size: NA; CDR3 protein: CASSTQGGVQETQYF; CDR3 DNA: TGTGCCAGCAGTACCCAGGGGGGGGTACAAGAGACCCAGTACTTC
J gene: TRBJ1-5; V gene: TRBV2; D gene: NA; clone size: few; CDR3 protein: CASRVGFGPVAQPQHF; CDR3 DNA: TGTGCCAGCAGGGTCGGGTTCGGGCCAGTCGCTCAGCCCCAGCATTTT
J gene: TRBJ1-1; V gene: TRBV30; D gene: NA; clone size: NA; CDR3 protein: CAWTSREAFF; CDR3 DNA: TGTGCCTGGACTTCTAGGGAAGCTTTCTTT
J gene: TRBJ1-5; V gene: TRBV7-9; D gene: TRBD1; clone size: few; CDR3 protein: CASSRTGTGPLEPQHF; CDR3 DNA: TGTGCCAGCAGCCGAACCGGGACAGGGCCTTTGGAGCCCCAGCATTTT
J gene: TRBJ2-7; V gene: TRBV7-9; D gene: NA; clone size: NA; CDR3 protein: CASSLHRDYEQYF; CDR3 DNA: TGTGCCAGCAGCTTACACAGGGACTACGAGCAGTACTTC
J gene: TRBJ2-1; V gene: TRBV10-3; D gene: TRBD2; clone size: once; CDR3 protein: CAISHSGSSYNEQFF; CDR3 DNA: TGTGCCATCAGTCACAGCGGGAGTAGCTACAATGAGCAGTTCTTC
J gene: TRBJ2-7; V gene: TRBV2; D gene: NA; clone size: few; CDR3 protein: CAINEGSYEQYF; CDR3 DNA: TGTGCCATCAATGAGGGCTCCTACGAGCAGTACTTC
J gene: TRBJ1-4; V gene: TRBV7-9; D gene: NA; clone size: NA; CDR3 protein: CASSLTWTEREKLFF; CDR3 DNA: TGTGCCAGCAGCTTAACCTGGACCGAGCGTGAAAAACTGTTTTTT
J gene: TRBJ2-7; V gene: TRBV7-2; D gene: NA; clone size: NA; CDR3 protein: CASSLISVEVFYEQYF; CDR3 DNA: TGTGCCAGCAGCCTGATATCGGTGGAAGTTTTCTACGAGCAGTACTTC
J gene: TRBJ2-7; V gene: TRBV7-6; D gene: NA; clone size: few; CDR3 protein: CASSLVGGRSYEQYF; CDR3 DNA: TGTGCCAGCAGCTTAGTCGGGGGGCGATCCTACGAGCAGTACTTC
J gene: TRBJ1-1; V gene: TRBV5-6; D gene: NA; clone size: NA; CDR3 protein: CASSFKLNTEAFF; CDR3 DNA: TGTGCCAGCAGCTTCAAGTTGAACACTGAAGCTTTCTTT
J gene: TRBJ2-4; V gene: TRBV19; D gene: NA; clone size: NA; CDR3 protein: CASSIDRRDGIQYF; CDR3 DNA: TGTGCCAGTAGTATAGATAGGCGGGATGGCATTCAGTACTTC
J gene: TRBJ1-1; V gene: TRBV5-6; D gene: NA; clone size: NA; CDR3 protein: CASSLGGRLNTEAFF; CDR3 DNA: TGTGCCAGCAGCTTGGGAGGCAGGTTGAACACTGAAGCTTTCTTT